This T cell receptor beta chain derives from a study of PD-L1 blockade in urothelial cancer. The overall study: Between 0 and 3 prior chemotherapy regimens had been given to patients. Analyses used blood from 3 weeks (second dose) and 6 weeks after treatment start. A median of roughly 150,000 T cells was found in the blood samples.

The method was immunoSEQ multiplex PCR; TCRdb's version includes in-frame clones alone and lacks a portion of them. Of some 39,000 clones in the sample, roughly 85% were seen once. V gave up 3 bases and J gave up 5 bases; unmatched junction bases: 17. Germline V CDR1 and CDR2: MNHEY, SMNVEV (reference sequence). The CDR3 is made up of 18 amino acids. Time point given: peripheral blood 6 weeks after treatment start. Patients' urothelial carcinoma was locally advanced or metastatic. This TCR was sampled from a man between 65 and 79 years old with urothelial cancer. Sequencing used PBMCs, obtained around atezolizumab (anti-PD-L1) treatment. The rearrangement links TRBV27 to TRBJ2-7; 9 positions agree with TRBD2. The CDR3 bases are TGTGCCAGCAGTTTTCCCCTGATGAGCGGGAGGAGATTTGACGAGCAGTACTTC. This gives the protein CASSFPLMSGRRFDEQYF.